The 16 T cell receptor beta chains given below trace back to one sample, sequenced in a study of post-analysis software for immune sequencing data. Unique molecular identifiers had been added to the TCR beta cDNA libraries. TCRdb recomputed calls from the PCR reads with MiXCR, one row per CDR3 protein. The sample has about 160,000 distinct CDR3 sequences; roughly 40% are singletons. The sample in question was blood, obtained after autologous hematopoietic stem cell transplantation. The receptors shown here come from a girl aged 5 to 17 with multiple sclerosis.

This clonotype turned up a few times. This rearrangement joins TRBV7-6 to TRBJ1-1, with D uncertain. The CDR3 sequence is 13 residues long. The V gene lost 5 bases and the J gene lost 1 base, with 8 bases spanning the gap. Germline V CDR1 and CDR2: SGHVS, FNYEAQ. The CDR3 DNA reads as TGTGCCAGCAGCCCTGATGAGAACACTGAAGCTTTCTTT. Residues: CASSPDENTEAFF.

This clonotype was picked up a small number of times. The CDR3 reads CATSVPTGTGLEEQYF. The CDR3 DNA follows: TGTGCCACCAGTGTCCCCACGGGGACGGGGCTGGAAGAGCAGTACTTC. The chain recombines TRBV24-1 with TRBJ2-7; D tentatively reads TRBD1 or TRBD2 (5 bases each). CDR1 KGHDR and CDR2 SFDVKD come from the germline V gene. The CDR3 has 16 amino acids. V lost 5 bases to trimming and J lost 7 bases, with 23 bases between them.

The chain employs TRBV2 and TRBJ2-1, with 7 bases that match TRBD2. Germline V gives CDR1 SNHLY, CDR2 FYNNEI. The V and J ends lost 4 bases and 9 bases, in that order; junction bases with no gene match: 9. The CDR3 consists of 14 residues. The CDR3 region is CASSVAGSLGEQFF. DNA for the CDR3: TGTGCCAGCAGTGTAGCGGGTTCCTTAGGTGAGCAGTTCTTC.

In this sample, this clonotype turned up a few times. The J gene is TRBJ2-5, the V gene TRBV10-3; 10 bases agree with TRBD2. The J call may be wrong; the DNA end is better matched by TRBJ2-7. Germline V gene sequence: CDR1 ENHRY, CDR2 SYGVKD. This CDR3 contains 15 residues. The CDR3: CAIRKQAGGAYEQYF. CDR3 sequence (DNA): TGTGCCATCAGGAAGCAAGCGGGAGGGGCCTACGAGCAGTACTTC.

This clonotype occurred many times. The chain couples TRBV20-1 to TRBJ1-2; D possibly corresponds to TRBD1 (5 bases). Trimming shortened V by 2 bases and J by 7 bases, and 17 bases separated the two germline ends. This CDR3 region has 14 residues. Germline loops: CDR1 DFQATT, CDR2 SNEGSKA (reference sequence). CDR3: CSARPPGTSRGYTF. The DNA of the CDR3 is TGCAGTGCTAGACCCCCCGGGACTTCTCGTGGCTACACCTTC.

This clonotype was found a few times. Here the CDR3 DNA reads TGCGCCAGCAGCCCCGGTCATGGAAGCTCCTACGAGCAGTACTTC. Protein: CASSPGHGSSYEQYF. The chain recombines TRBV4-3 with TRBJ2-7; D ambiguous. Trimming shortened V by 4 bases and J by 0 bases, and 13 bases separated the two germline ends. Germline V gene data show CDR1 as LGHNA and CDR2 as YSLEER. CDR3 size: 15 residues.

This clonotype was seen a few times. The chain uses TRBV9 and TRBJ1-2; tentative D call: TRBD1 (5 bases). V lost 4 bases and J 7 bases, leaving 17 bases between the germline ends. The CDR3 extends over 14 amino acids. The germline CDR1 and CDR2 sequences are SGDLS and YYNGEE. The CDR3 DNA follows: TGTGCCAGCAGCAATCCCGGGGCGGGCGCTGGCTACACCTTC. Encoded protein: CASSNPGAGAGYTF.

This sequence joins TRBV29-1 and TRBJ1-2, with 8 bases that match TRBD1. Germline V gene sequence: CDR1 SQVTM, CDR2 ANQGSEA. The CDR3 loop spans 12 amino acids. After removal of 4 bases from V and 2 bases from J, the junction contained 0 bases not matched to a gene. The CDR3 sequence is CSVGTGNYGYTF. The DNA for the CDR3 is TGCAGCGTTGGGACAGGGAACTATGGCTACACCTTC.

The CDR3 DNA sequence: TGTGCCAGCAGTCAATCGACAGGGCTGAACACTGAAGCTTTCTTT. Translation: CASSQSTGLNTEAFF. J is TRBJ1-1 and V is TRBV6-5; TRBD1 matches 7 bases. After removal of 5 bases from V and 0 bases from J, the junction contained 6 bases not matched to a gene. Germline V gene lookup returns CDR1 MNHEY and CDR2 SVGAGI. There are 15 residues in the CDR3.

A note on this clonotype: With a much larger clone just one base away, this may be a read error. The chain joins TRBV6-5 to TRBJ2-7; either TRBD1 or TRBD2 may supply D (5 bases each). Deletions cut 7 bases from V and 3 bases from J, with 19 bases between. The length of the CDR3 is 15 residues. CDR1 MNHEY and CDR2 SVGAGI come from the germline V gene. The CDR3 nucleotides are TGTGCCAGCACCCCGGGGCTCGGTAAGCGCTACGAGCAGTACTTC. Residues: CASTPGLGKRYEQYF.

This chain joins TRBV7-2 and TRBJ2-5; D possibly corresponds to TRBD2 (6 bases). V lost 0 bases to trimming and J lost 11 bases, with 19 bases between them. Germline lookup yields CDR1 SGHTA and CDR2 FQGNSA. The CDR3 has 15 amino acids. CDR3: CASSLAWDFYNEQYF. The CDR3 bases are TGTGCCAGCAGCTTAGCCTGGGACTTTTACAATGAGCAGTACTTC.

V usage is TRBV7-2 and J usage is TRBJ1-5; D may be TRBD1 (5 bases). V was clipped by 1 base and J by 4 bases, with 11 bases between them. Germline CDR1 SGHTA, CDR2 FQGNSA. The CDR3 loop spans 15 amino acids. The CDR3 loop reads CASSLVGDGNQPQHF. The CDR3 DNA sequence: TGTGCCAGCAGCTTAGTGGGGGACGGAAATCAGCCCCAGCATTTT.

The chain employs TRBV15 and TRBJ2-7; possibly TRBD1 or TRBD2 for D (5 bases each). CDR1 and CDR2 from the germline V gene are LNHNV and YYDKDF (reference sequence). V shed 5 bases and J shed 0 bases, with 11 bases lying between them. This CDR3 region has 14 residues. The CDR3 sequence: CATSGRDASYEQYF. The CDR3 coding sequence is TGTGCCACCAGCGGCCGGGACGCCTCCTACGAGCAGTACTTC. The full variable domain, with the rest looked up from reference TRBV15 and TRBJ2-7, is DAMVIQNPRYQVTQFGKPVTLSCSQTLNHNVMYWYQQKSSQAPKLLFHYYDKDFNNEADTPDNFQSRRPNTSFCFLDIRSPGLGDTAMYLCATSGRDASYEQYFGPGTRLTVT.

V usage is TRBV7-9 and J usage is TRBJ1-2; D remains unclear. The length of the CDR3 is 13 residues. Germline V lookup: CDR1 SEHNR, CDR2 FQNEAQ (reference sequence). V gave up 5 bases and J gave up 4 bases, with 11 bases separating them. CDR3 in amino acids: CASSIGALYGYTF. In DNA form, the CDR3 reads TGTGCCAGCAGCATTGGAGCGCTCTATGGCTACACCTTC.

This clonotype was seen only a few times. J is TRBJ2-7 and V is TRBV6-1; 11 bases match TRBD2. The CDR3 contains 16 residues. Germline V gives CDR1 MNHNS, CDR2 SASEGT. The V gene end was trimmed by 3 bases and the J gene end by 0 bases; junction bases not matched to a gene: 4. The CDR3 sequence: CASSDLGLADSYEQYF. The CDR3 nucleotides are TGTGCCAGCAGTGACCTGGGACTAGCGGACTCCTACGAGCAGTACTTC.

The J gene is TRBJ2-7, the V gene TRBV4-3; the D is unclear. The V gene's germline CDR1 is LGHNA and CDR2 YSLEER. Trimming took 3 bases from V and 4 from J, leaving 13 bases between them. CDR3 length equals 14 residues. The CDR3 coding sequence is TGCGCCAGCAGCCAGGGTCTCGTCCATTACGAGCAGTACTTC. It yields the protein CASSQGLVHYEQYF.